This entry describes one TCR beta chain. Treatment noted: preoperative locoregional IRX-2 cytokine immunotherapy. Patients received preoperative, locoregional IRX-2 cytokine immunotherapy in a phase Ib study. CDR1 is SGDLS, CDR2 YYNGEE, per germline. The V end was cut by 5 bases, the J end by 2 bases, with 19 bases between. The CDR3 consists of 16 residues. This sample was taken from a study of preoperative IRX-2 immunotherapy in early breast cancer. Measured with immunoSEQ multiplex PCR; TCRdb has only the in-frame clones, and not every one. The table has some 99,000 clones, 75% to 90% seen once; the top ten hold roughly 1.9%.

The TCR originated in a human donor with breast cancer. J is TRBJ2-5 and V is TRBV9; D may match TRBD1 or TRBD2 (6 bases each). The sample consisted of tumor tissue, taken after IRX-2 immunotherapy. In nucleotides, the CDR3 is TGTGCCAGCAGTGAAGATGGTGGAGGGGGACAAGAGACCCAGTACTTC. Encoded protein: CASSEDGGGGQETQYF.